A selection of T cell receptor beta chains follows, all from one sample in a study of shared clonotypes between healthy human individuals. The repertoire was sequenced with immunoSEQ multiplex PCR; TCRdb's copy has only in-frame clones and lacks some. This sample has about 700,000 clones, with about 90% found just once. Sequences were obtained from naive CD8+ T cells sorted from blood. The receptors originated from a young man in good health. Each CDR3 is given with its conserved first and last residue. D genes are given only for firm matches. For some rows the clone size is stated as once, few or many, or as a class when expanded; others skip it.

J gene	V gene	CDR3 length	clone size	D gene	CDR3 DNA	CDR3 protein
TRBJ2-7	TRBV27	16	.	TRBD2	TGTGCCACCCAACCCAAAGGACTAGCGGGAGGCTACGAGCAGTACTTC	CATQPKGLAGGYEQYF
TRBJ2-3	TRBV27	19	.	TRBD2	TGTGCCAGCAGTTCTTGGACTAGCGGAGATCCCATGGGCCCAGATACGCAGTATTTT	CASSSWTSGDPMGPDTQYF
TRBJ2-5	TRBV11-2	13	few	TRBD2	TGTGCCAGCAGGGGACTAGCGGAAGAGACCCAGTACTTC	CASRGLAEETQYF
TRBJ1-1	TRBV2	13	.	.	TGTGCCACCCGGGTCTACGGGACCACTGAAGCTTTCTTT	CATRVYGTTEAFF
TRBJ2-7	TRBV4-2	15	.	.	TGTGCCAGCAGCCAAGGTCGAGGGCGCTCCTACGAGCAGTACTTC	CASSQGRGRSYEQYF
TRBJ2-1	TRBV4-1	19	once	TRBD2	TGCGCCAGCAGCCAAGAGGCGGGACTAGCGGGAGGGCCATACAATGAGCAGTTCTTC	CASSQEAGLAGGPYNEQFF
TRBJ2-7	TRBV28	12	.	.	TGTGCCAGCAGTTTCACGGTTCTCGAGCAGTACTTC	CASSFTVLEQYF
TRBJ2-7	TRBV2	14	.	TRBD1	TGTGCCAGCGAGCCGGGACAGGGGGCGCGAGAGCAGTACTTC	CASEPGQGAREQYF
TRBJ1-1	TRBV11-2	14	.	.	TGTGCCAGCAGCTTAGTTCACGGGAACACTGAAGCTTTCTTT	CASSLVHGNTEAFF
TRBJ2-1	TRBV6-5	15	.	TRBD2	TGTGCCAGCATAAGGACTAGCGGGAATTACAATGAGCAGTTCTTC	CASIRTSGNYNEQFF
TRBJ2-3	TRBV6-5	15	.	TRBD1	TGTGCCAGCAGTCTACAGGGGGCTGCCACAGATACGCAGTATTTT	CASSLQGAATDTQYF
TRBJ2-7	TRBV7-2	15	.	.	TGTGCCAGCAGCTTACGAGGGCAGGGTTTTGACGAGCAGTACTTC	CASSLRGQGFDEQYF
TRBJ2-1	TRBV28	19	.	.	TGTGCCAGCAGTTTAACGGGGAACCGTCCATTAAGCTCCTACAATGAGCAGTTCTTC	CASSLTGNRPLSSYNEQFF
TRBJ2-6	TRBV2	12	.	.	TGTGCCAGCAGTGGAATAGCCAACGTCCTGACTTTC	CASSGIANVLTF